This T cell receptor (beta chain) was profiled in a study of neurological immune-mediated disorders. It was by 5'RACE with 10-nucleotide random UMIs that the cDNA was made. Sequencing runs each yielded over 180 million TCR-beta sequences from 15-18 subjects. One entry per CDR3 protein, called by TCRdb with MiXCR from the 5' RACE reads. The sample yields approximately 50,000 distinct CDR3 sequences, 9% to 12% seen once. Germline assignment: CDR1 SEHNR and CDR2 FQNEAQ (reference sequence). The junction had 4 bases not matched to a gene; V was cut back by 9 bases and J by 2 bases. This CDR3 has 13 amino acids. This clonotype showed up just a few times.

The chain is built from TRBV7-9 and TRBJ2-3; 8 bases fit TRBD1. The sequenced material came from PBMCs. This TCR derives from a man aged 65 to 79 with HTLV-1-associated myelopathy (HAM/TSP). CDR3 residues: CASRDRSTDTQYF. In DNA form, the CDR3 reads TGTGCCAGTCGGGACAGGTCCACAGATACGCAGTATTTT.